This TCR beta chain was sequenced for a study of T cell responses to AZD1222 COVID-19 vaccine. Study outcomes and limitations: Clonal diversity may have been underestimated in mostly white British donors.

The CDR3 extends over 15 amino acids. Per germline, CDR1 MNHEY and CDR2 SVGAGI. The germline V and J ends were trimmed by 4 bases and 0 bases, with 10 bases remaining between them. Clones were sequenced by immunoSEQ multiplex PCR, and TCRdb holds only the in-frame ones, with some missing. The sample includes 120,000 or so clones, about nine tenths seen only once; the top ten take 1.4% to 1.5%. As for this clone: Antigen specificity is unknown.

The sequenced sample was peripheral blood, obtained on day 0 of AZD1222 vaccination. The chain is built from TRBV6-5 and TRBJ1-3; the D gene is possibly TRBD1 (5 bases). This sequence was found in an adult in good health. The CDR3 region is CASSWDPSSGNTIYF. The CDR3 region has the DNA TGTGCCAGCAGTTGGGACCCGAGCTCTGGAAACACCATATATTTT.